Detailed here is one T cell receptor (beta chain). The data are from a study of blood T cell repertoires in COVID-19. About the study: Sample material is recorded as cDNA or gDNA derived from T cells, B-cell-depleted T cells, or PBMCs.

Sequenced by immunoSEQ multiplex PCR; TCRdb stores in-frame clones only, minus some. The repertoire holds fewer than 200,000 clones, around 82% seen once, with about 1.2% in the top ten. Input material: peripheral blood. The TCR originated in a man in his 60s who had recovered from COVID-19.

DNA for the CDR3: TGTGCCAGCAGCCTAGTGGCAGTCTACGAGCAGTACTTC. Protein: CASSLVAVYEQYF. This chain links TRBV7-9 with TRBJ2-7; D is uncertain. The length of the CDR3 is 13 residues. CDR1 and CDR2 (germline): SEHNR, FQNEAQ (reference sequence). Trimming took 5 bases from V and 3 from J, leaving 11 bases between them.